The text below deals with one TCR beta chain. Its antigen specificity is not known. Base qualities are not provided; no much larger clone lies one nucleotide away. The record originates from a study of CD8 T cells in ankylosing spondylitis (dated by TCRdb to 2015 to 2018). About the study as a whole: The study set out to find disease-linked TCR variants by profiling T cell receptor beta repertoires in ankylosing spondylitis patients and healthy donors. The whole study cohort included 90 to 120 healthy donors and 25 or so ankylosing spondylitis patients. Samples of peripheral blood were taken, and for ankylosing spondylitis patients, synovial fluid was collected as well.

Overall study outcomes, separate from this receptor: The disease-linked clones had a CD8+ phenotype and were found at relatively low frequencies in peripheral blood. Some TCR beta motif variants had previously been reported in synovial fluid and blood of reactive arthritis patients, which suggested common disease-initiation mechanisms. The disease-linked clones were reported as significantly enriched in matched synovial fluid samples from ankylosing spondylitis patients. A TCR beta motif made up of several highly homologous amino acid variants appeared to be characteristic of blood from ankylosing spondylitis patients.

Sequencing was carried out with an Illumina HiSeq 2500. Quantitative 5'-RACE with molecular barcodes was the method used to prepare the TCR beta libraries. On the study's bioinformatics: Disease-linked TCR variants were identified with a new computational method built on a probabilistic model of VDJ rearrangement. TCRdb ran its own pipeline on the public reads, namely fastp trimming at Q25 and MiXCR clone calling, and kept in-frame beta chains. For every CDR3 protein sequence, its rows merge into one entry that carries the most common genes and DNA. The V and J calls were not made by the authors but by TCRdb's processing. This sample is represented by 100,000 to 150,000 distinct CDR3 sequences; around 7% of them were singletons. The ten largest account for roughly an eighth of the sample. CDR1 and CDR2, looked up from the germline V gene, are ENHRY and SYGVKD. V is pared back by 0 bases and J by 3 bases, with 15 bases lying between the germline termini. Including the terminal cysteine and phenylalanine, the CDR3 comprises 17 residues. The retained sequence is limited to the CDR3, 51 bases, with the frame set at the first base.

The TCR was taken from a male donor with ankylosing spondylitis or in good health (not recorded which). What was sequenced was blood, either unsorted or a sorted T cell fraction (not recorded which). The chain employs TRBV10-3 and TRBJ1-3; the D gene is possibly TRBD1, with 5 bases matching. The sequenced DNA is TGTGCCATCAGTGAGTCGAAACTTGGCAGGGATGGAAACACCATATATTTT. Protein translation: CAISESKLGRDGNTIYF.